Each of the 28 T cell receptor beta chains below was sequenced from the same sample in a study of CXCR3-negative and CXCR3-positive naive CD8 T cells. No antigen has been assigned to these receptors. cDNA libraries for TRB were generated by 5' RACE incorporating UMI labels. TCRdb reprocessed the 5' RACE reads, with one entry per CDR3 protein and no DNA. Listed are around 8,400 distinct CDR3 sequences; 2% to 2.5% falls within the top ten. Study results and limitations: Naive cells positive for CXCR3 carried more hydrophobic TRB CDR3s than CXCR3-negative ones.

Sequences were obtained from naive CXCR3+ CD8+ T cells from blood. Sample subset: CD45RO-CCR7+CD27+CD95- naive CD8+ T cells expressing CXCR3 (TNR3+). The receptors originated from a human donor in good health. Some clones in this sample may be carry-over from other donors' samples.

This chain links TRBV28 with TRBJ2-1; the D gene TCRdb calls, TRBD1, cannot be checked with no DNA. Germline assignment: CDR1 MDHEN and CDR2 SYDVKM. The CDR3 length is 13 residues. The CDR3 here is CASSTTGYNEQFF.

The rearrangement links TRBV21-1 to TRBJ1-2. TRBV21-1 is a pseudogene locus. The CDR3 has 14 amino acids. CDR3 in amino acids: CASRSPVPNYGYTF.

CDR3: CSAIHLAGETPDTQYF. The J gene is TRBJ2-3, the V gene TRBV20-1; with no DNA, the TCRdb D assignment of TRBD2 cannot be verified. CDR1 and CDR2 (germline): DFQATT, SNEGSKA (reference sequence). The CDR3 totals 16 residues.

The chain has TRBV3-1 and TRBJ2-7; TCRdb indicates TRBD1, and absent DNA this call remains unverified. Germline V gene data show CDR1 as LGHDT and CDR2 as YNNKEL (reference sequence). This CDR3 has 14 residues. The CDR3 here is CASSPGQGSYEQYF.

J is TRBJ1-1 and V is TRBV5-5. This CDR3 is 14 amino acids long. Germline V gene sequence: CDR1 SGHKS, CDR2 YYEKEE (reference sequence). CDR3 protein: CASSSDGWDTEAFF.

This rearrangement joins TRBV6-1 to TRBJ2-1; TCRdb's D call of TRBD2 is untestable without DNA. This CDR3 has 16 amino acids. The germline gives CDR1 MNHNS, CDR2 SASEGT. CDR3 sequence: CASSEGSRGGPGEQFF.

The chain combines TRBV29-1 with TRBJ2-2. Per the germline V gene, CDR1 is SQVTM and CDR2 is ANQGSEA. The CDR3 has 16 residues. The CDR3 is CSVEDRGAANTGELFF.

The rearrangement uses TRBV10-3 and TRBJ1-6. The CDR3 is 17 amino acids. Germline CDR1 is ENHRY and CDR2 is SYGVKD. This chain's CDR3 is CAISDLRAAGLDSPLHF.

The rearrangement links TRBV20-1 to TRBJ2-3; TCRdb reports TRBD1, a call that lacks DNA to check it against. From germline, CDR1 is DFQATT and CDR2 SNEGSKA (reference sequence). CDR3 size: 14 residues. The CDR3 protein is CSARAPVRTDTQYF.

The chain links TRBV28 to TRBJ2-7; the TCRdb call, TRBD1, lacks DNA for checking. The CDR3 is made up of 14 amino acids. Germline values: CDR1 MDHEN, CDR2 SYDVKM. The CDR3 sequence: CASSYTGYSYEQYF.

V usage is TRBV12-3 or TRBV12-4 and J usage is TRBJ1-5; there is no DNA to check the TCRdb D call of TRBD1. The CDR3 is made up of 19 amino acids. The CDR3 region is CASSLTFGGNGYSNQPQHF.

The chain joins TRBV29-1 to TRBJ2-7; without DNA, the TCRdb call of TRBD1 cannot be checked. Germline values: CDR1 SQVTM, CDR2 ANQGSEA. This CDR3 region has 14 residues. The CDR3 loop is CSYNSGPNSYEQYF.

This sequence joins TRBV29-1 and TRBJ1-2; TCRdb picks TRBD1, but there is no DNA to check that call. Germline CDR1 reads SQVTM; CDR2 reads ANQGSEA. This CDR3 has 15 amino acids. The CDR3 sequence is CSVEDPYAGGDGYTF.

The chain carries TRBV7-8 and TRBJ2-1; TCRdb designates TRBD2, a call that cannot be tested without DNA. The CDR3 is 17 residues long. Looked up from germline, CDR1 is SGHVS and CDR2 is FQNEAQ. The CDR3 region is CASSLVLGTSVHNEQFF.

This rearrangement joins TRBV13 to TRBJ2-1; TCRdb's D call, TRBD2, is unchecked because there is no DNA. Germline assignment: CDR1 PRHDT and CDR2 FYEKMQ (reference sequence). The CDR3 length is 15 residues. The CDR3 here is CASSLREISYNEQFF.

This chain links TRBV29-1 with TRBJ2-7. CDR3 length equals 14 residues. Per the germline V gene, CDR1 is SQVTM and CDR2 is ANQGSEA. The CDR3 is CSVIGYKTTYEQYF.

The chain links TRBV29-1 to TRBJ2-5; TCRdb gives TRBD2 as the D gene, but with no DNA this cannot be confirmed. CDR3 size: 16 residues. The germline gives CDR1 SQVTM, CDR2 ANQGSEA. The CDR3 sequence: CSVEVFADNRGETQYF.

By frequency, this clonotype is medium-sized. CDR3 sequence reads: CASRRAGVTNEQFF. The V gene is TRBV7-8, the J gene TRBJ2-1; TCRdb's D gene call, TRBD2, goes unchecked for lack of DNA. The CDR3 is made up of 14 amino acids. CDR1 is SGHVS and CDR2 is FQNEAQ in the germline V gene. The whole variable domain, filled in from reference TRBV7-8 and TRBJ2-1, reads GAGVSQSPRYKVAKRGQDVALRCDPISGHVSLFWYQQALGQGPEFLTYFQNEAQLDKSGLPSDRFFAERPEGSVSTLKIQRTQQEDSAVYLCASRRAGVTNEQFFGPGTRLTVL.

This clonotype ranks as medium-sized in terms of frequency. The CDR3 sequence: CASRPGGQENEQFF. The chain combines TRBV7-9 with TRBJ2-1; TCRdb reports TRBD2, a call that lacks DNA to check it against. Germline V gives CDR1 SEHNR, CDR2 FQNEAQ (reference sequence). The CDR3 has 14 amino acids. Together with reference TRBV7-9 and TRBJ2-1, the CDR3 gives the full variable domain: DTGVSQNPRHKITKRGQNVTFRCDPISEHNRLYWYRQTLGQGPEFLTYFQNEAQLEKSRLLSDRFSAERPKGSFSTLEIQRTEQGDSAMYLCASRPGGQENEQFFGPGTRLTVL.

Judged by frequency, this clonotype is medium-sized (0.01 to 0.1%). J is TRBJ2-1 and V is TRBV29-1; no DNA is available, so the TRBD2 call from TCRdb remains unchecked. There are 16 residues in the CDR3. Germline assignment: CDR1 SQVTM and CDR2 ANQGSEA. The CDR3 sequence is CSVEIVSGGTYNEQFF.

This clonotype is medium-sized by frequency. The V call is TRBV29-1, the J call TRBJ2-1; absent DNA, TCRdb's TRBD1 call cannot be checked. Germline V lookup: CDR1 SQVTM, CDR2 ANQGSEA. This CDR3 is 13 amino acids long. The CDR3 protein is CSVDRGRDNEQFF.

This chain's CDR3 is CSALTGMGTEAFF. The V call is TRBV29-1, the J call TRBJ1-1; TCRdb reports TRBD1, a call that lacks DNA to check it against. Germline V gene lookup returns CDR1 SQVTM and CDR2 ANQGSEA. CDR3 size: 13 residues.

CDR3 protein: CSVEWPAGLTNYGYTF. This chain joins TRBV29-1 and TRBJ1-2. The CDR3 is made up of 16 amino acids. Germline CDR1 SQVTM, CDR2 ANQGSEA.

CDR3 residues: CASSMGSAHSYEQYF. The chain is built from TRBV5-5 and TRBJ2-7; TCRdb's D gene call, TRBD1, goes unchecked for lack of DNA. Germline values: CDR1 SGHKS, CDR2 YYEKEE (reference sequence). The CDR3 is 15 amino acids.

This chain uses TRBV28 with TRBJ2-2. The germline V gene has CDR1 MDHEN and CDR2 SYDVKM. The CDR3 length is 13 residues. The chain's CDR3 is CASISGNTGELFF.

This CDR3 is CSVELLGQGANTGELFF. The gene calls are TRBV29-1 and TRBJ2-2; the D gene TCRdb calls, TRBD1, cannot be checked with no DNA. Germline CDR1 is SQVTM and CDR2 is ANQGSEA. The CDR3 is 17 residues long.

CDR3 protein: CASGSPTGPYEQYF. This sequence joins TRBV12-5 and TRBJ2-7; TCRdb reports TRBD1, a call that lacks DNA to check it against. The CDR3 extends over 14 amino acids. The germline gives CDR1 LGHNT, CDR2 FRNRAP.

This chain joins TRBV11-2 and TRBJ2-3; TCRdb picks TRBD2, but there is no DNA to check that call. CDR1 is SGHAT, CDR2 FQNNGV, per germline. This CDR3 spans 17 amino acids. CDR3: CASSLDGLANSTDTQYF.